The source of this TCR beta chain is a study of T cell responses to AZD1222 COVID-19 vaccine. TCRdb's table, derived via immunoSEQ multiplex PCR, lists solely in-frame clones and lacks some. In the table there are some 150,000 clones, 88% of which are singletons. Comments on this clone: Its antigen is as yet unknown.

Study-level findings and limits: CD4 TCRs associated with vaccination spanned spike, dominating at 160-218 and 743-854.

From germline, CDR1 is MNHEY and CDR2 SVGAGI. Trimming pared 7 bases from V and 0 bases from J, leaving 10 bases between. CDR3 length: 13 amino acids. The source was peripheral blood, collected after recovery from COVID-19. J is TRBJ2-7 and V is TRBV6-5; D is possibly TRBD1 or TRBD2 (5 bases each). This sequence was found in an adult who had recovered from COVID-19. The chain's CDR3 is CASMGRSSYEQYF. The CDR3 DNA sequence: TGTGCCAGCATGGGACGTTCCTCCTACGAGCAGTACTTC.